Each of the 14 T cell receptor beta chains below was sequenced from the same sample in a study of cytomegalovirus exposure and HLA in healthy donors. Primers included in the PCR were 60 Vbeta and 13 Jbeta primers. Method: immunoSEQ multiplex PCR; TCRdb's copy keeps in-frame clones and lacks some. The sample lists roughly 110,000 clones; about 84% were seen once. The sample comprised PBMCs. All receptors come from a man younger than 45 in good health and CMV-seronegative.

The chain recombines TRBV29-1 with TRBJ2-5; possibly TRBD1 for D (6 bases). V gave up 4 bases and J gave up 2 bases, with 14 bases separating them. The CDR3 is made up of 14 amino acids. CDR1 SQVTM and CDR2 ANQGSEA come from the germline V gene. The DNA for the CDR3 is TGCAGCGTTGTCCAGGGGCAAGATCAAGAGACCCAGTACTTC. It translates to CSVVQGQDQETQYF.

CDR3 sequence reads: CASSLEFTSGKYNEQFF. The CDR3 region has the DNA TGTGCCAGCAGCTTAGAATTTACTAGCGGGAAGTACAATGAGCAGTTCTTC. The gene calls are TRBV7-9 and TRBJ2-1; 10 bases match TRBD2. This CDR3 comprises 17 residues. CDR1 is SEHNR and CDR2 is FQNEAQ in the germline V gene (reference sequence). The trim removed 1 base at V and 4 bases at J, leaving 7 bases unmatched.

In its sample, this clone was seen once. The chain couples TRBV11-2 to TRBJ1-2, with no clear D. V was trimmed by 1 base and J by 2 bases, leaving 20 bases between them. Per the germline V gene, CDR1 is SGHAT and CDR2 is FQNNGV. This CDR3 region has 18 residues. The CDR3 region is CASSLGPGKGGSNYGYTF. As DNA, the CDR3 is TGTGCCAGCAGCTTAGGACCCGGAAAAGGAGGTTCGAACTATGGCTACACCTTC. The whole variable domain, filled in from reference TRBV11-2 and TRBJ1-2, reads EAGVAQSPRYKIIEKRQSVAFWCNPISGHATLYWYQQILGQGPKLLIQFQNNGVVDDSQLPKDRFSAERLKGVDSTLKIQPAKLEDSAVYLCASSLGPGKGGSNYGYTFGSGTRLTVV.

The chain couples TRBV29-1 to TRBJ2-3, with D uncertain. Germline V gives CDR1 SQVTM, CDR2 ANQGSEA. The CDR3 totals 11 residues. The CDR3 DNA reads TGCAGAGCCTTCAGCACAGATACGCAGTATTTT. Protein product: CRAFSTDTQYF.

The chain combines TRBV5-1 with TRBJ2-1; no reliable D call. V lost 5 bases and J 6 bases, leaving 12 bases between the germline ends. The length of the CDR3 is 13 residues. Germline CDR1 is SGHRS and CDR2 is YFSETQ. The chain's CDR3 is CASRGQASNEQFF. The DNA for the CDR3 is TGCGCCAGCAGGGGTCAAGCGAGCAATGAGCAGTTCTTC.

This clone has only one observation. The chain carries TRBV6-6 and TRBJ2-7, with 10 bases lining up with TRBD1. The germline V gene has CDR1 MNHNY and CDR2 SVGAGI (reference sequence). The CDR3 length is 15 residues. The J segment lost 4 bases and the V segment lost 4 bases, leaving 7 bases of the junction unmatched. The CDR3 reads CASSSPGQGWYEQYF. The CDR3 DNA sequence: TGTGCCAGCAGTTCCCCGGGACAGGGGTGGTACGAGCAGTACTTC.

The gene calls are TRBV7-9 and TRBJ2-3; D is possibly TRBD2 (5 bases). V lost 5 bases and J 3 bases, leaving 15 bases between the germline ends. The CDR3 has 15 residues. The germline V gene encodes CDR1 SEHNR and CDR2 FQNEAQ (reference sequence). The CDR3 here is CASSPPGIRTDTQYF. CDR3 nucleotide sequence: TGTGCCAGCAGCCCACCCGGGATCCGAACAGATACGCAGTATTTT.

This sequence joins TRBV27 and TRBJ1-2; D is ambiguous. Trimming removed 7 bases at V and 8 bases at J, with 14 bases between. Germline V lookup: CDR1 MNHEY, CDR2 SMNVEV (reference sequence). CDR3 length: 12 residues. CDR3 coding DNA: TGTGCCAGCAACCCATGGAGGCCGGGCTACACCTTC. This codes for CASNPWRPGYTF.

This chain links TRBV15 with TRBJ1-5; D call uncertain. CDR3 length: 15 amino acids. The V end lost 0 bases, the J end lost 5 bases, and 11 bases lay between the germline ends. Looked up from germline, CDR1 is LNHNV and CDR2 is YYDKDF (reference sequence). The CDR3 coding sequence is TGTGCCACCAGCAGAGATCCTGGCGGGGATCAGCCCCAGCATTTT. This codes for CATSRDPGGDQPQHF.

This chain joins TRBV7-3 and TRBJ2-1; 7 nucleotides match TRBD2. The germline gives CDR1 SGHTA, CDR2 FQGTGA. V shed 5 bases and J 4 bases; nucleotides not matched to a gene: 2. This CDR3 region has 13 residues. Written as DNA, the CDR3 is TGTGCCAGCAGCCCCGGGGGGTACAATGAGCAGTTCTTC. This gives the protein CASSPGGYNEQFF.

The chain is built from TRBV5-1 and TRBJ2-7, with 7 bases aligning to TRBD1. Germline V gene sequence: CDR1 SGHRS, CDR2 YFSETQ. There are 15 residues in the CDR3. V trimming: 2 bases; J trimming: 3 bases; junction bases outside the gene matches: 8. The CDR3 nucleotides read TGCGCCAGCAGCTTAGGGGGCACACCCCTCTACGAGCAGTACTTC. Residues: CASSLGGTPLYEQYF.

This clone was seen once. The rearrangement joins TRBV6-1 to TRBJ2-7; TRBD1 matches 8 bases. Germline CDR1 and CDR2: MNHNS and SASEGT. The CDR3 totals 15 residues. Trimming took 3 bases from V and 7 from J; bases not matched to a gene: 11. The CDR3 sequence is CASSEPGQARSEQYF. The DNA of the CDR3 is TGTGCCAGCAGTGAGCCGGGACAGGCCAGGAGTGAGCAGTACTTC.

The chain has TRBV10-1 and TRBJ2-2; the D is unclear. The CDR3 spans 12 residues. V was cut by 7 bases and J by 1 base, with 4 bases left in between. CDR1 is WNHNN and CDR2 is SYGVQD in the germline V gene (reference sequence). CDR3 nucleotide sequence: TGCGCCAGCACCGGGAACACCGGGGAGCTGTTTTTT. This gives the protein CASTGNTGELFF.

The rearrangement links TRBV5-3 to TRBJ2-1; D remains unclear. TRBV5-3 is flagged as an ORF with uncertain function. The CDR3 sequence is 16 residues long. The V end was cut by 0 bases, the J end by 4 bases, with 14 bases between. The CDR3 nucleotides are TGTGCCAGAAGCTTGGAGAGGTCCTATCCGTACAATGAGCAGTTCTTC. It yields the protein CARSLERSYPYNEQFF.